Sequencing of this TCR beta chain was carried out in a study of response to subunit inactivated influenza vaccine (dated by TCRdb to 2017 to 2018). About the study as a whole: The study used deep quantitative T cell receptor repertoire profiling to track responses to a trivalent subunit inactivated influenza vaccine.

Study-wide findings and limitations: According to the authors, only a limited number of new T cells may be recruited by each seasonal influenza vaccination.

V is shortened by 7 bases, J by 0 bases, and the region joining them spans 11 bases. The CDR3 covers 14 residues, taking in both the cysteine and the phenylalanine. Left in the record is the CDR3 DNA by itself, 42 bases read in frame from the first base. The CDR1 and CDR2 encoded by the germline V gene are SNHLY and FYNNEI. To note about this clonotype: It lacks a known antigen. No qualities accompany the bases; no much larger clone lies one base away.

Preparation of the library involved RT-PCR. For sequencing, an Illumina HiSeq 2500 was employed. TCRdb cleaned the public reads at Q25 with fastp, built clones with MiXCR and kept in-frame beta chains. All rows with the same CDR3 protein become a single entry with the most common DNA and genes. This sample holds a few hundred thousand distinct CDR3 sequences; approximately 15% were observed only once. The ten largest account for around 10% of the sample. This receptor chain uses TRBV2 and TRBJ2-3, with TRBD1 as a weak D call on 5 bases. This sequence originates from a man aged 45-60 years who received an inactivated influenza vaccine. Donor details come from another sample of the same person, matched by shared clones. The sample was PBMCs from blood, taken roughly 13 days after vaccination. DNA sequence: TGTGCCAGCAACAATCAGGGAAGCACAGATACGCAGTATTTT. Translated, this gives CASNNQGSTDTQYF.